This record concerns one T cell receptor beta chain sequence. What it binds is not known. The PCR contained 60 Vbeta and 13 Jbeta primers. Some clones are missing from TCRdb's copy, which holds only in-frame ones; the method was immunoSEQ multiplex PCR. The sample shows 95,000 to 150,000 clones, roughly 15% of them seen only once. Trimming removed 0 bases from V and 7 bases from J, with 21 bases in between. CDR3 length: 17 residues. Germline lookup yields CDR1 KGHSY and CDR2 FQNENV. This sample is part of a study of cytomegalovirus exposure and HLA in healthy donors. Whole-study results and caveats: According to the study, 150 to 200 TCR beta chains were cytomegalovirus-associated. TCR beta chain V- and J-gene trimming was linked, in a later analysis, to a missense variant in DCLRE1C. In a later analysis, the majority of CMV-associated beta chains seemingly showed HLA restriction.

Sequenced input: PBMCs. The sequence was collected from a woman between 18 and 29 years old in good health and CMV-seronegative. V and J are TRBV16 and TRBJ1-2; tentative D call: TRBD1 (6 bases). CDR3: CASSQSGARGWNSGYTF. The CDR3 bases are TGTGCCAGCAGCCAATCAGGAGCCAGGGGATGGAATAGTGGCTACACCTTC.